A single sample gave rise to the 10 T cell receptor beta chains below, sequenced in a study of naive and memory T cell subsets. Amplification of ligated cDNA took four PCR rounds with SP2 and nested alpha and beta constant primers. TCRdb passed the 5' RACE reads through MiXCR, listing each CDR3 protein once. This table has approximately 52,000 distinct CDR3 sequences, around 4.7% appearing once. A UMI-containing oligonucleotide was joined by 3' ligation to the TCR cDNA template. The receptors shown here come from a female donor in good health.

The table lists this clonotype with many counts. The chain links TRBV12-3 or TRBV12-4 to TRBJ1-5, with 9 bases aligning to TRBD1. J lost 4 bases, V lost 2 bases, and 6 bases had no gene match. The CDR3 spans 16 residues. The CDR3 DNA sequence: TGTGCCAGCAGTTTATCGCCGGGACAGGGTAATCAGCCCCAGCATTTT. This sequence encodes CASSLSPGQGNQPQHF.

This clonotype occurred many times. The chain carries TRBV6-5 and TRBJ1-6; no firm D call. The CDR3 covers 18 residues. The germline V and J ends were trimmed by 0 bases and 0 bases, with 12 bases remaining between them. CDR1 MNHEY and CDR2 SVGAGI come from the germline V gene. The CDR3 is CASSYSRSSSSYNSPLHF. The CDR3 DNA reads TGTGCCAGCAGTTACTCTCGAAGTTCGAGCTCCTATAATTCACCCCTCCACTTT.

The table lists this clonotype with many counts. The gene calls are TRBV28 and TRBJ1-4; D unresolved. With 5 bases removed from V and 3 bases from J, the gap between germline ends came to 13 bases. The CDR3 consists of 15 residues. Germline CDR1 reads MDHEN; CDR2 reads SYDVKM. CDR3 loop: CASSVPSWANEKLFF. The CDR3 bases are TGTGCCAGCAGTGTACCTTCTTGGGCTAATGAAAAACTGTTTTTT.

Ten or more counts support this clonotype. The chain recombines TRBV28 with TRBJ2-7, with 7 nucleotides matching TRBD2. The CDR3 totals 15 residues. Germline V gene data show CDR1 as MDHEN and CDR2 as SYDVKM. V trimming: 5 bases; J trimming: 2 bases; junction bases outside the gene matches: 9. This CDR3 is CASSPSGTGTYEQYF. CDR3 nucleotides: TGTGCCAGCAGTCCCAGCGGGACCGGGACCTACGAGCAGTACTTC.

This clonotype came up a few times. The CDR3 DNA sequence: TGTGCCAGCAGTACCCTTAGAGGGAGCTCCTACGAGCAGTACTTC. As protein: CASSTLRGSSYEQYF. This chain links TRBV6-2 or TRBV6-3 with TRBJ2-7; D possibly corresponds to TRBD2 (5 bases). The CDR3 contains 15 residues. Trimming removed 5 bases from V and 0 bases from J, with 14 bases in between. Germline V gene sequence: CDR1 MNHEY, CDR2 SVGEGT.

For the CDR3, the DNA is TGTGCCTGGAACTCCGGGACTTGCTCAAATGAGCAGTTCTTC. Amino acids: CAWNSGTCSNEQFF. The chain joins TRBV30 to TRBJ2-1, with D possibly being TRBD2 (6 bases). Looked up from germline, CDR1 is GTSNPN and CDR2 is SVGIG (reference sequence). This CDR3 has 14 amino acids. Trimming pared 4 bases from V and 7 bases from J, leaving 17 bases between.

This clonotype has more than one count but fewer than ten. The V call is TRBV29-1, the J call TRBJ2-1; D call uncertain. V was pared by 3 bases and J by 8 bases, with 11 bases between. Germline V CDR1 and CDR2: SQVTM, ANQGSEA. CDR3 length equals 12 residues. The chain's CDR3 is CSVDGVGDEQFF. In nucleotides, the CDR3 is TGCAGCGTTGATGGGGTAGGCGATGAGCAGTTCTTC.

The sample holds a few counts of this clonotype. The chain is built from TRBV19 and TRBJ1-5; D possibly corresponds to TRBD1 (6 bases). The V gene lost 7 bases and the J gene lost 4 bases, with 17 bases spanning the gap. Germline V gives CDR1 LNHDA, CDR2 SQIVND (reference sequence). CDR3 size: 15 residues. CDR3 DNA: TGTGCCAGTAATTCCTACCGGGGGCAAAATCAGCCCCAGCATTTT. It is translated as CASNSYRGQNQPQHF.

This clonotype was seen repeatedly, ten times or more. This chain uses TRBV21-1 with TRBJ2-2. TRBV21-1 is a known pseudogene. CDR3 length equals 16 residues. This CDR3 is CASKLRWRYNTGELFF. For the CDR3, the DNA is TGTGCCAGCAAACTACGGTGGCGGTATAACACCGGGGAGCTGTTTTTT.

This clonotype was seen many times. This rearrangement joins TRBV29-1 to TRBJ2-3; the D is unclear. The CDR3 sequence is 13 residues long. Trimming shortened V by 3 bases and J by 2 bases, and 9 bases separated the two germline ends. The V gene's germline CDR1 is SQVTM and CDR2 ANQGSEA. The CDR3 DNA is TGCAGCGTTGACAAGGCGTTCACAGATACGCAGTATTTT. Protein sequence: CSVDKAFTDTQYF.